This TCR beta chain originates from a study of blood T cell repertoires in COVID-19. Study-wide context: Whether acute or convalescent, the COVID-19 samples came from the United States, Italy and Spain. From T cells, B-cell-depleted T cells, or PBMCs came the material, which was cDNA or gDNA.

This clone was picked up one time. CDR3 size: 13 residues. Germline loops: CDR1 GTSNPN, CDR2 SVGIG (reference sequence). V was cut by 3 bases and J by 2 bases, with 9 bases left in between. Per the original data handling: Amplification of reference gene primers provided the estimated nucleated cell counts. TCRdb's table, derived via immunoSEQ multiplex PCR, lists solely in-frame clones and lacks some. V and J calls plus clone size are reproduced from that table; the DNA served to infer D and trimming. Here the sample spans some 180,000 clones, about nine tenths being singletons. This receptor was obtained from a man aged 40-50 years with acute or convalescent COVID-19. V and J are TRBV30 and TRBJ2-3; the D is unclear. Material for sequencing was peripheral blood. For the CDR3, the DNA is TGTGCCTGGAGCCTAGACCACACAGATACGCAGTATTTT. Translation: CAWSLDHTDTQYF. The variable domain in full, with the rest retrieved from reference TRBV30 and TRBJ2-3, is SQTIHQWPATLVQPVGSPLSLECTVEGTSNPNLYWYRQAAGRGLQLLFYSVGIGQISSEVPQNLSASRPQDRQFILSSKKLLLSDSGFYLCAWSLDHTDTQYFGPGTRLTVL.